The 20 T cell receptor beta chains listed next were all sequenced from one sample in a study of blood T cell repertoires in COVID-19. Libraries were prepared by immunoSEQ multiplex PCR; TCRdb keeps only in-frame clonotypes and omits some of them. The sample has approximately 80,000 clones, about 83% seen once. The material sequenced was peripheral blood. These receptors came from a woman aged 70-85 years with acute or convalescent COVID-19.

J is TRBJ1-1 and V is TRBV9; D call uncertain. With 4 bases removed from V and 4 bases from J, the gap between germline ends came to 11 bases. The germline V gene encodes CDR1 SGDLS and CDR2 YYNGEE. This CDR3 has 13 residues. In nucleotides, the CDR3 is TGTGCCAGCAGCCCTTCGGCGGCCACTGAAGCTTTCTTT. Amino acids: CASSPSAATEAFF. Complete variable domain (other parts from reference TRBV9 and TRBJ1-1): DSGVTQTPKHLITATGQRVTLRCSPRSGDLSVYWYQQSLDQGLQFLIQYYNGEERAKGNILERFSAQQFPDLHSELNLSSLELGDSALYFCASSPSAATEAFFGQGTRLTVV.

The CDR3, as DNA: TGTGCCACCAGCCCCCGAGACAGGATTGGGTACACCTTC. Protein sequence: CATSPRDRIGYTF. The gene calls are TRBV15 and TRBJ1-2; D might be TRBD1 (6 bases). From germline, CDR1 is LNHNV and CDR2 YYDKDF (reference sequence). V lost 5 bases, J lost 11 bases, and 18 bases lay in between. The CDR3 has 13 amino acids.

The rearrangement joins TRBV27 to TRBJ2-2, with 13 nucleotides matching TRBD2. V dropped 8 bases and J dropped 0; count of bases not matched to a gene: 9. The CDR3 length is 18 residues. Germline lookup yields CDR1 MNHEY and CDR2 SMNVEV (reference sequence). The CDR3 nucleotides are TGTGCCAGCCGTCCGGGACTAGCGGGGCCCCCGAACACCGGGGAGCTGTTTTTT. It is translated as CASRPGLAGPPNTGELFF.

CDR3 sequence reads: CAITGTGETNYGYTF. As DNA, the CDR3 is TGTGCCATCACCGGGACAGGGGAGACTAACTATGGCTACACCTTC. V usage is TRBV10-3 and J usage is TRBJ1-2, with TRBD1 matching 10 bases. From germline, CDR1 is ENHRY and CDR2 SYGVKD. With V trimmed by 7 bases and J by 0 bases, 5 bases remained unmatched. The CDR3 is 15 amino acids.

The rearrangement joins TRBV7-2 to TRBJ2-6, with 8 nucleotides matching TRBD2. V lost 2 bases and J lost 2; bases outside the gene matches: 8. The CDR3 has 18 residues. Germline V gene lookup returns CDR1 SGHTA and CDR2 FQGNSA. CDR3 residues: CASSLRPGGGPGANVLTF. CDR3 DNA sequence: TGTGCCAGCAGCTTAAGGCCCGGGGGGGGGCCTGGGGCCAACGTCCTGACTTTC.

The V call is TRBV6-5, the J call TRBJ1-1; D is ambiguous. V was pared by 2 bases and J by 5 bases, with 12 bases between. Per the germline V gene, CDR1 is MNHEY and CDR2 is SVGAGI. The CDR3 spans 14 residues. The CDR3 nucleotides are TGTGCCAGCAGTTACAAGGCGGGATTGACTGAAGCTTTCTTT. As protein: CASSYKAGLTEAFF.

The chain recombines TRBV14 with TRBJ1-2; no firm D call. The CDR3 has 12 residues. The ends were cut back, 1 base at V and 7 bases at J, with 7 bases in the middle. The germline V gene encodes CDR1 SGHDN and CDR2 FVKESK. The CDR3 spells CASSQGLSGYTF. The CDR3 bases are TGTGCCAGCAGCCAAGGTCTCAGTGGCTACACCTTC.

V is TRBV5-1 and J is TRBJ1-2, with D unclear. Germline CDR1 is SGHRS and CDR2 is YFSETQ. V was shortened by 2 bases and J by 0 bases, with 8 bases between the two germline ends. CDR3 length: 14 amino acids. The CDR3 spells CASSLQSPNYGYTF. CDR3 bases: TGCGCCAGCAGCTTACAGTCCCCTAACTATGGCTACACCTTC.

This clone was counted a few times. The chain joins TRBV29-1 to TRBJ1-2; D call uncertain. CDR1 and CDR2 (germline): SQVTM, ANQGSEA. The CDR3 is made up of 14 amino acids. Trimming stripped 5 bases from V and 8 bases from J, with 21 bases between. CDR3 in DNA: TGCAGCGTTTCTGGGCCGTCCCAGGATTGGGGCTACACCTTC. Translation gives CSVSGPSQDWGYTF.

This chain connects TRBV24-1 to TRBJ1-4; D remains unclear. With 8 bases removed from V and 6 bases from J, the gap between germline ends came to 18 bases. The CDR3 has 15 residues. Germline V gene sequence: CDR1 KGHDR, CDR2 SFDVKD. The CDR3 sequence is CATKGRSFGDEKLFF. As DNA, the CDR3 is TGTGCCACCAAAGGGAGGTCTTTCGGGGATGAAAAACTGTTTTTT.

The J gene is TRBJ2-7, the V gene TRBV5-1; 7 bases fit TRBD2. V was clipped by 4 bases and J by 5 bases; unmatched bases: 6. This CDR3 is built from 13 residues. In germline, CDR1 is SGHRS, CDR2 YFSETQ. The CDR3: CASSDLGGDEQYF. DNA of the CDR3: TGCGCCAGCAGCGACTTGGGAGGGGACGAGCAGTACTTC.

This clone was seen just once. The chain combines TRBV19 with TRBJ1-5; D is unresolved. This CDR3 spans 15 amino acids. V lost 5 bases to trimming and J lost 2 bases, with 13 bases between them. Germline V lookup: CDR1 LNHDA, CDR2 SQIVND (reference sequence). CDR3 DNA: TGTGCCAGTAGTCCGTGGGGAGAGGGCAATCAGCCCCAGCATTTT. Amino acids: CASSPWGEGNQPQHF. The complete variable domain, with remaining parts taken from reference TRBV19 and TRBJ1-5, reads DGGITQSPKYLFRKEGQNVTLSCEQNLNHDAMYWYRQDPGQGLRLIYYSQIVNDFQKGDIAEGYSVSREKKESFPLTVTSAQKNPTAFYLCASSPWGEGNQPQHFGDGTRLSIL.

This chain connects TRBV5-1 to TRBJ2-2; a weak D match, TRBD2 (6 bases). V lost 1 base, J lost 4 bases, and 11 bases lay in between. CDR1 is SGHRS, CDR2 YFSETQ, per germline. The CDR3 is 15 amino acids. The CDR3 DNA is TGCGCCAGCAGCTTGCGGGGGTCGGGCACCGGGGAGCTGTTTTTT. It specifies CASSLRGSGTGELFF.

With regard to this clone: The sample carries other DNA sequences with the same CDR3. V is TRBV9 and J is TRBJ2-1; TRBD2 aligns across 10 bases. CDR1 SGDLS and CDR2 YYNGEE come from the germline V gene. J was trimmed by 4 bases and V by 0 bases; bases with no gene match: 1. This CDR3 spans 15 amino acids. In nucleotides, the CDR3 is TGTGCCAGCAGCGTAGTAGCGGGGGGATACAATGAGCAGTTCTTC. It specifies CASSVVAGGYNEQFF.

The chain employs TRBV7-9 and TRBJ1-2; tentative D call: TRBD1 (5 bases). Germline CDR1 is SEHNR and CDR2 is FQNEAQ (reference sequence). Trimming left V 2 bases short and J 4 bases short, with 14 bases between. The CDR3 sequence is 15 residues long. The DNA of the CDR3 is TGTGCCAGCAGCTTAAGTCCACAGGAGACCTATGGCTACACCTTC. Translating gives CASSLSPQETYGYTF.

The CDR3 reads CASRQGTEAFF. The CDR3 DNA sequence: TGTGCCAGCAGACAGGGTACTGAAGCTTTCTTT. The gene calls are TRBV2 and TRBJ1-1, with TRBD1 as a possible D gene (6 bases). The V gene lost 6 bases and the J gene lost 5 bases, with 7 bases spanning the gap. This CDR3 contains 11 residues. Germline V lookup: CDR1 SNHLY, CDR2 FYNNEI.

The chain uses TRBV12-3 or TRBV12-4 and TRBJ2-1, with 9 positions matching TRBD1. V lost 6 bases, J lost 8 bases, and 5 bases stayed unmatched. The CDR3 is made up of 13 amino acids. In DNA, the CDR3 is TGTGCCAGCAGACCGGGACAGGGCGATGAGCAGTTCTTC. This codes for CASRPGQGDEQFF.

This chain links TRBV9 with TRBJ1-1; 8 bases match TRBD1. CDR1 and CDR2 (germline): SGDLS, YYNGEE. The CDR3 is 15 amino acids. V lost 3 bases, J lost 5 bases, and 9 bases stayed unmatched. The CDR3 spells CASSAPQGARTEAFF. The DNA of the CDR3 is TGTGCCAGCAGCGCACCCCAGGGGGCGCGGACTGAAGCTTTCTTT.

This chain uses TRBV15 with TRBJ1-1, with TRBD1 matching 8 bases. The CDR3 spans 14 residues. Trimming took 0 bases from V and 9 from J; bases not matched to a gene: 6. Germline CDR1 is LNHNV and CDR2 is YYDKDF (reference sequence). The CDR3 sequence: CATSRDGQGGKAFF. DNA for the CDR3: TGTGCCACCAGCAGAGACGGACAGGGAGGTAAAGCTTTCTTT.

CDR3 bases: TGTGCCACCGAGTTTCCGGGTTCAACCGGGGAGCTGTTTTTT. Its translation: CATEFPGSTGELFF. J is TRBJ2-2 and V is TRBV10-3; D is unresolved. CDR3 length equals 14 residues. Germline assignment: CDR1 ENHRY and CDR2 SYGVKD. V gave up 10 bases and J gave up 5 bases, with 17 bases separating them.